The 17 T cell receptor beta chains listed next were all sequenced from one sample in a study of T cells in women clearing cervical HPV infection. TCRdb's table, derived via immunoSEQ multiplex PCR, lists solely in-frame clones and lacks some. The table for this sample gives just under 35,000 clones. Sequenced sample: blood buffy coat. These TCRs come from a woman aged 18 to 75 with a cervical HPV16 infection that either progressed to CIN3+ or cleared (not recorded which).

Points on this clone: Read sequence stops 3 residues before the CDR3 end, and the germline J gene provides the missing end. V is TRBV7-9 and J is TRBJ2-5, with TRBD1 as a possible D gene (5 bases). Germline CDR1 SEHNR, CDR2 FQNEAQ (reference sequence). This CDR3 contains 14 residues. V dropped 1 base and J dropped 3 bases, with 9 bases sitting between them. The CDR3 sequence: CASSLDAGKETQYF. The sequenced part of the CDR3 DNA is TGTGCCAGCAGCTTAGATGCAGGGAAAGAGACC.

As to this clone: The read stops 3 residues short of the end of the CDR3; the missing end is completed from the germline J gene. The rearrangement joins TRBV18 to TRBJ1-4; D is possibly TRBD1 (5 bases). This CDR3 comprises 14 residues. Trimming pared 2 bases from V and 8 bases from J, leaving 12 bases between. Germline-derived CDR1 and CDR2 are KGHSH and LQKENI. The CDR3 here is CASSPGAGREKLFF. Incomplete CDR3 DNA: TGTGCCAGCTCACCAGGGGCCGGGCGGGAAAAA. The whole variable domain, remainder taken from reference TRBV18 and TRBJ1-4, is NAGVMQNPRHLVRRRGQEARLRCSPMKGHSHVYWYRQLPEEGLKFMVYLQKENIIDESGMPKERFSAEFPKEGPSILRIQQVVRGDSAAYFCASSPGAGREKLFFGSGTQLSVL.

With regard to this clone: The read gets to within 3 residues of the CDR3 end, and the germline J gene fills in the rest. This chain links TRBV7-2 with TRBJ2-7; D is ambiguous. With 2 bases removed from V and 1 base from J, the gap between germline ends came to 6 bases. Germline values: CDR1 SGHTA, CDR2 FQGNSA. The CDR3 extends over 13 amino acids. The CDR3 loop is CASSLSPSYEQYF. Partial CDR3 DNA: TGTGCCAGCAGCTTATCCCCATCCTACGAG.

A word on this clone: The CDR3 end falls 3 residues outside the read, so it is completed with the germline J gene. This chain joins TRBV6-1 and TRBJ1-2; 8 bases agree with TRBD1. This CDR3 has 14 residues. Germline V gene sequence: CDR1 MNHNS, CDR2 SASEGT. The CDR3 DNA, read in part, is TGTGCCAGCAGTGACCGAGGACAGGGTCGAGGC. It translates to CASSDRGQGRG. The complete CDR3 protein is CASSDRGQGRGYTF.

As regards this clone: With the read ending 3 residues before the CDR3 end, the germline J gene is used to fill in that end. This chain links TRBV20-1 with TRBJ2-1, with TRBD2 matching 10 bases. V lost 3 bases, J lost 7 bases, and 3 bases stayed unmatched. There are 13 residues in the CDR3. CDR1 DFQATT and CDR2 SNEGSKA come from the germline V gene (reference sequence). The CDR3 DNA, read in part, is TGCAGTGCTAGTAGCGGGGGGCTAAATGAG. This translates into CSASSGGLNE. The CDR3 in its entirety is CSASSGGLNEQFF.

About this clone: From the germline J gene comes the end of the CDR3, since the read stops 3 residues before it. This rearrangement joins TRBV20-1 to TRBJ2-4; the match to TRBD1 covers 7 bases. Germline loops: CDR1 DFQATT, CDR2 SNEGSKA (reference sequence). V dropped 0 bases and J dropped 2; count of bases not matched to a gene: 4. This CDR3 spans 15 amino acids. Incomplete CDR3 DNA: TGCAGTGCTAGAGAGACAGGGACATCCAAAAACATT. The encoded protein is CSARETGTSKNI. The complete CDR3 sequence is CSARETGTSKNIQYF.

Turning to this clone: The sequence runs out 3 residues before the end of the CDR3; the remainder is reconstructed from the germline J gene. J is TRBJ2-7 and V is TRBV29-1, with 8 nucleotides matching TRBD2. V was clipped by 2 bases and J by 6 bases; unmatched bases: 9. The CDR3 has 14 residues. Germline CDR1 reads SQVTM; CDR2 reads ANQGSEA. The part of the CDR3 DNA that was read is TGCAGCGTTGAAACGGGACTAGACCTCCGCGAG. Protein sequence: CSVETGLDLRE. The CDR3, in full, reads CSVETGLDLREQYF.

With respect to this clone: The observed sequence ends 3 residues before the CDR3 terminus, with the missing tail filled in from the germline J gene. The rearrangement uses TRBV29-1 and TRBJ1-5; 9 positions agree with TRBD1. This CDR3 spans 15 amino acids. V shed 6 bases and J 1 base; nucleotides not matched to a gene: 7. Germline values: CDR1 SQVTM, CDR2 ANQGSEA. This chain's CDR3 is CSVVTGTGSNQPQHF. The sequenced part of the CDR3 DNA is TGCAGCGTCGTAACCGGGACAGGGAGCAATCAGCCC.

CDR3 bases read: TGTGCCAGCAGCTTAGGGGCGAATTCACCG. Amino acids: CASSLGANSP. The full-length CDR3 reads as CASSLGANSPLFF. The gene calls are TRBV7-6 and TRBJ2-2; D is ambiguous. With the read ending 3 residues before the CDR3 end, the germline J gene is used to fill in that end. This CDR3 contains 13 residues. Germline CDR1 reads SGHVS; CDR2 reads FNYEAQ.

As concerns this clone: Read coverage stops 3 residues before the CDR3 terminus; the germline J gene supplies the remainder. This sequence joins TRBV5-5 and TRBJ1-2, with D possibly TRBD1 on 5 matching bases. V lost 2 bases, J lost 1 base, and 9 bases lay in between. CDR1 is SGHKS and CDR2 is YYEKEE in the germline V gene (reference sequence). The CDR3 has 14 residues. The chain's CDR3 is CASSFVDSNYGYTF. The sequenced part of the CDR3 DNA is TGTGCCAGCAGCTTTGTAGACAGTAACTATGGC.

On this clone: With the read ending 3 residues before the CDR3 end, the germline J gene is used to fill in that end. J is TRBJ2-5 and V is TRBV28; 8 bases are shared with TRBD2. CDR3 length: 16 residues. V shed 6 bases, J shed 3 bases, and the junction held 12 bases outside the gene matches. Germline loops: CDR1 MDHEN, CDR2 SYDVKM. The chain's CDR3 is CASRRGESRGEETQYF. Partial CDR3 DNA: TGTGCCAGCAGGCGGGGGGAGAGCCGGGGAGAAGAGACC.

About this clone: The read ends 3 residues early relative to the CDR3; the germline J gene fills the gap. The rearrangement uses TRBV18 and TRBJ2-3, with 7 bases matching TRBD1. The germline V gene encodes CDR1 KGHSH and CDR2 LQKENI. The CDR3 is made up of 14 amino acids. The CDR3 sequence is CASSPMTGMETQYF. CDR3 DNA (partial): TGTGCCAGCTCACCAATGACAGGGATGGAGACG.

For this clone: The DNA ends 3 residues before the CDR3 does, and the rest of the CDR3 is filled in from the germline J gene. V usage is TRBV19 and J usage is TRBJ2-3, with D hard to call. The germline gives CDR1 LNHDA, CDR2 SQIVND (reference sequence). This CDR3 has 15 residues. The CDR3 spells CASSRQVADIETQYF. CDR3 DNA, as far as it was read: TGTGCCAGTAGCAGACAAGTTGCAGACATAGAGACG.

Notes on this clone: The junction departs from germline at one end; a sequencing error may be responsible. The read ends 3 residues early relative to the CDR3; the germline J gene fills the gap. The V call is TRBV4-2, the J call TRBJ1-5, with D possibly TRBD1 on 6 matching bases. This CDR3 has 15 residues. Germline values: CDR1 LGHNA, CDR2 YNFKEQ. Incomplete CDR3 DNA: TGCGCCAGCAGCCAAGAGATAGGGGGAAATCAGCCC. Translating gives CASSQEIGGNQP. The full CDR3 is CASSQEIGGNQPQHF.

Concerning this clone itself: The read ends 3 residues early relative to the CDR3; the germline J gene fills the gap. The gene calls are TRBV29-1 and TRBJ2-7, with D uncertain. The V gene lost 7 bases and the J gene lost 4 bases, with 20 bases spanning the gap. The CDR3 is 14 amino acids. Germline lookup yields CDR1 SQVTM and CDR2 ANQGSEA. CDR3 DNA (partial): TGCAGCGCTCGCGCCCCAGGCCCTAAATACGAG. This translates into CSARAPGPKYE. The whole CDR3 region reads CSARAPGPKYEQYF.

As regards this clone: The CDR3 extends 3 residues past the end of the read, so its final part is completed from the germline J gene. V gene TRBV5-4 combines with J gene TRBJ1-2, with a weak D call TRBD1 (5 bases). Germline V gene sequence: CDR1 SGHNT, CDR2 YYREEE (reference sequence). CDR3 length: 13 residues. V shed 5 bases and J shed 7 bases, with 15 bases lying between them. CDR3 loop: CASRVQGGLGYTF. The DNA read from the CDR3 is TGTGCCAGCAGGGTGCAGGGTGGGCTTGGC.

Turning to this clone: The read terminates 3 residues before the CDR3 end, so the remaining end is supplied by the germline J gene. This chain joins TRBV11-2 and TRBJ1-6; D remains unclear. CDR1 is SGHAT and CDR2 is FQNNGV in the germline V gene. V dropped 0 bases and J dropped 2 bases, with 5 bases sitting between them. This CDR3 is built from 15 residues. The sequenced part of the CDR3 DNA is TGTGCCAGCAGCTTAGATTTTACCTATAATTCACCC. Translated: CASSLDFTYNSP. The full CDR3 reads CASSLDFTYNSPLHF.